The 4 T cell receptor beta chains in this list originate from one sample, sequenced in a study of blood T cells in healthy people across ages. Using a J-beta primer mix together with a sample-barcoded 5' primer, a second PCR was run for about 7 to 12 cycles. MiXCR, run by TCRdb on the 5' RACE reads, gives a single entry per CDR3 protein. The sample gives about 930,000 distinct CDR3 sequences, around 29% of which show up once; 10% is in the top ten. This sample was also put to use in a study of T cells of mothers and their children.

Sample: blood. All receptors derive from a woman aged 40 to 50 in good health.

This clonotype was found many times. The J gene is TRBJ1-5, the V gene TRBV7-6; a weak D match, TRBD1 (5 bases). This CDR3 has 13 amino acids. Trimming shortened V by 9 bases and J by 2 bases, and 11 bases separated the two germline ends. Germline V gene data show CDR1 as SGHVS and CDR2 as FNYEAQ. CDR3 in DNA: TGTGCCAGTGGACAAGGGGGCAATCAGCCCCAGCATTTT. Its translation is CASGQGGNQPQHF.

The J gene is TRBJ2-1, the V gene TRBV5-1, with 9 positions matching TRBD1. This CDR3 contains 15 residues. The J segment lost 1 base and the V segment lost 4 bases, leaving 3 bases of the junction unmatched. From germline, CDR1 is SGHRS and CDR2 YFSETQ. The CDR3 is CASSGTGWSYNEQFF. CDR3 in DNA: TGCGCCAGCAGCGGGACAGGGTGGTCCTACAATGAGCAGTTCTTC.

This clonotype appeared a few times. The chain links TRBV12-3 or TRBV12-4 to TRBJ1-5; TRBD1 is a possible D gene (5 bases). V was pared by 6 bases and J by 4 bases, with 13 bases between. This CDR3 region has 14 residues. Here the CDR3 reads CASRAPDRNQPQHF. CDR3 DNA: TGTGCCAGCAGGGCCCCAGACAGAAATCAGCCCCAGCATTTT.

Ten or more counts support this clonotype. The chain carries TRBV19 and TRBJ2-5, with 7 bases that match TRBD1. This CDR3 contains 14 residues. The ends lost 7 bases at V and 2 bases at J; junction bases unmatched: 7. Looked up from germline, CDR1 is LNHDA and CDR2 is SQIVND (reference sequence). CDR3 loop: CASTQGGHQETQYF. DNA for the CDR3: TGTGCCAGTACCCAAGGGGGCCATCAAGAGACCCAGTACTTC.